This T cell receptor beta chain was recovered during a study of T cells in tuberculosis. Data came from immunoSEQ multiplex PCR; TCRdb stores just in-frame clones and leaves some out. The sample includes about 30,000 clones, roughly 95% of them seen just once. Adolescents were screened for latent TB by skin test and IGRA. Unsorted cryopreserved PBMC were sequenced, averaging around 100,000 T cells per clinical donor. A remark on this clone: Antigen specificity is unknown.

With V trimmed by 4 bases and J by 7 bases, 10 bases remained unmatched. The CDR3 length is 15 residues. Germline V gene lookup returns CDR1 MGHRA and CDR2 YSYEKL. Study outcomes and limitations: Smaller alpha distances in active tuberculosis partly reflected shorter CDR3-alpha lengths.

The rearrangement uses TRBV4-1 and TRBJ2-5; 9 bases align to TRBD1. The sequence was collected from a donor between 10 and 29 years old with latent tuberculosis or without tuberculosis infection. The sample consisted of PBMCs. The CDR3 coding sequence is TGCGCCAGCAGCCGCGGTACAGGGGGCGAGGGGACCCAGTACTTC. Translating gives CASSRGTGGEGTQYF.